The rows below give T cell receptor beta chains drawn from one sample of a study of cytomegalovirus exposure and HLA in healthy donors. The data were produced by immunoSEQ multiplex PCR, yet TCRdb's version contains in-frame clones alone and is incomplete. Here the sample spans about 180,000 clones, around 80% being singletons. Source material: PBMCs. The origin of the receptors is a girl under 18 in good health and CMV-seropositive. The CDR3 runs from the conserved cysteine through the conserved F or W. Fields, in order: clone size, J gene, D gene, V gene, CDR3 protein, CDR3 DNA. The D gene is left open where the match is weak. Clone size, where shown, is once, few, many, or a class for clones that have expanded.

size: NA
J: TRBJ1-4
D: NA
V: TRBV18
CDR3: CASSPKLDRRNEKLFF
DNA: TGTGCCAGCTCACCTAAGCTTGACAGAAGAAATGAAAAACTGTTTTTT

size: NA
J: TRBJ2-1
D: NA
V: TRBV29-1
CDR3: CSGYTALSYNEQFF
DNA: TGCAGCGGCTATACAGCCCTCTCCTACAATGAGCAGTTCTTC

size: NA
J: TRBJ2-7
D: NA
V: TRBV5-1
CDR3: CASSLAAGAGEQYF
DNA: TGCGCCAGCAGCTTGGCCGCAGGGGCAGGCGAGCAGTACTTC

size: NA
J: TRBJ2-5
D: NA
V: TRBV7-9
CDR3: CASSLGRGIQETQYF
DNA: TGTGCCAGCAGCTTAGGAAGGGGTATCCAAGAGACCCAGTACTTC

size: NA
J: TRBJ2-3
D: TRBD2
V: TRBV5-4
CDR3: CASSLGGLAGNAPSTDTQYF
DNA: TGTGCCAGCAGCTTGGGAGGACTAGCGGGAAACGCTCCTTCCACAGATACGCAGTATTTT

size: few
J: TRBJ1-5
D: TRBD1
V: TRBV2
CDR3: CASSAPGQNSNQPQHF
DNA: TGTGCCAGCAGTGCCCCGGGACAGAATAGCAATCAGCCCCAGCATTTT

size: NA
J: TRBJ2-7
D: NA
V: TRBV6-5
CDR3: CASISNYEQYF
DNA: TGTGCCAGCATTTCCAACTACGAGCAGTACTTC

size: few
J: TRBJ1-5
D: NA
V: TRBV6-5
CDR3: CASLTVQPNQPQHF
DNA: TGTGCCAGCCTGACAGTACAACCGAATCAGCCCCAGCATTTT

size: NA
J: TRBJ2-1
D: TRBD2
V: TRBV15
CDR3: CATSRSPSGLSYNEQFF
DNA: TGTGCCACCAGCAGATCTCCTAGCGGGCTGTCCTACAATGAGCAGTTCTTC

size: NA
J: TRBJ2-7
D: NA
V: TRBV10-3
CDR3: CAISDAALRTHYEQYF
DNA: TGTGCCATCAGTGACGCAGCCCTTAGGACACACTACGAGCAGTACTTC

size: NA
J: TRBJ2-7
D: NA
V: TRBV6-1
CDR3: CASSEAGGQAYEQYF
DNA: TGTGCCAGCAGTGAAGCGGGAGGACAAGCCTACGAGCAGTACTTC

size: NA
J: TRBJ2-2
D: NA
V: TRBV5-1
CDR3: CASSLSRVENTGELFF
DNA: TGCGCCAGCAGCTTGTCTCGGGTGGAGAACACCGGGGAGCTGTTTTTT

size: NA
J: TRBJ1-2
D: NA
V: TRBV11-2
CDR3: CASSYQNYGYTF
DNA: TGTGCCAGCAGCTATCAGAACTATGGCTACACCTTC

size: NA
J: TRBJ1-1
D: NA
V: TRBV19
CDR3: CASSIDPYGVVAEAFF
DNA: TGTGCCAGTAGTATAGATCCGTACGGGGTAGTGGCTGAAGCTTTCTTT

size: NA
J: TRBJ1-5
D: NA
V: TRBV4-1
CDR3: CASSQGEARGNQPQHF
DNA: TGCGCCAGCAGCCAAGGGGAGGCGCGGGGCAATCAGCCCCAGCATTTT

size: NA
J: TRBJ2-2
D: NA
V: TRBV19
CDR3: CASSPETGPNTGELFF
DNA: TGTGCCAGTAGTCCCGAGACAGGCCCGAACACCGGGGAGCTGTTTTTT

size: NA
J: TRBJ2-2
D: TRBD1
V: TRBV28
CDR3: CASSRGTGGGGELFF
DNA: TGTGCCAGCAGTCGTGGGACAGGGGGCGGCGGGGAGCTGTTTTTT

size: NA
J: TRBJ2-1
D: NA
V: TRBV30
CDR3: CASLRLGFNEQFF
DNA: TGTGCCTCCCTCCGACTCGGGTTCAATGAGCAGTTCTTC

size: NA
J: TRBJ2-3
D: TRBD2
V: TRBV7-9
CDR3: CASSETSGSLDTQYF
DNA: TGTGCCAGCTCCGAGACTAGCGGGAGCTTAGATACGCAGTATTTT

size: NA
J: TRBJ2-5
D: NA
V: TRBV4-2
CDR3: CASSQTGGTQYF
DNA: TGTGCCAGCAGCCAAACTGGCGGGACCCAGTACTTC

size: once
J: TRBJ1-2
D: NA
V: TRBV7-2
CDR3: CASSSRTHSIYGYTF
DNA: TGTGCCAGCAGCTCCCGGACACACAGCATCTATGGCTACACCTTC

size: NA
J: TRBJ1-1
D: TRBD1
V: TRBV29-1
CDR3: CSVEIRQGVGPEAFF
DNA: TGCAGCGTTGAAATCCGACAGGGAGTAGGGCCTGAAGCTTTCTTT

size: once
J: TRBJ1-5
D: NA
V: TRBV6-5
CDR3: CASSYSGTADQPQHF
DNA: TGTGCCAGCAGTTACTCAGGCACCGCGGATCAGCCCCAGCATTTT

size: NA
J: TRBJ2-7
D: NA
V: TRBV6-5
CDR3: CASSYGGTGTYEQYF
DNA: TGTGCCAGCAGTTACGGGGGGACTGGAACCTACGAGCAGTACTTC

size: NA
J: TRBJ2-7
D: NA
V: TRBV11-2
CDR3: CASSLGEAYYEQYF
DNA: TGTGCCAGCAGCTTAGGGGAGGCCTACTACGAGCAGTACTTC

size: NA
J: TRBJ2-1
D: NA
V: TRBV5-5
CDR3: CASSFSSVPYNEQFF
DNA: TGTGCCAGCAGCTTCTCTAGCGTCCCCTACAATGAGCAGTTCTTC

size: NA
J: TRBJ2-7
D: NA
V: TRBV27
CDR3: CASRRAGRNNEQYF
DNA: TGTGCCAGCAGGCGAGCAGGGCGTAATAACGAGCAGTACTTC

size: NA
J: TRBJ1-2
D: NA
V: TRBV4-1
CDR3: CASSLGNYGYTF
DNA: TGCGCCAGCAGCCTCGGGAATTATGGCTACACCTTC

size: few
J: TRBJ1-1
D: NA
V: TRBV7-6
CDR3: CASSLEGFSQGADTEAFF
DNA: TGTGCCAGCAGCTTAGAGGGATTCTCACAGGGAGCCGACACTGAAGCTTTCTTT

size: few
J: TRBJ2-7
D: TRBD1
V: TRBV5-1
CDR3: CASNRDRGSYEQYF
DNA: TGCGCCAGCAACCGGGACAGGGGGTCCTACGAGCAGTACTTC

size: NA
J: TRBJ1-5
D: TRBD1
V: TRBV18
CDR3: CASSPQGADQPQHF
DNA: TGTGCCAGCTCCCCCCAGGGGGCCGATCAGCCCCAGCATTTT

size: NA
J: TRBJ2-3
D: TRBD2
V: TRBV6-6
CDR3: CASLSGPSTDTQYF
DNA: TGTGCCAGCCTTAGCGGGCCTAGCACAGATACGCAGTATTTT

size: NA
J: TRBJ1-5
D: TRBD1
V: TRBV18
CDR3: CASSPQGQGNQPQHF
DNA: TGTGCCAGCTCACCACAAGGACAGGGGAATCAGCCCCAGCATTTT

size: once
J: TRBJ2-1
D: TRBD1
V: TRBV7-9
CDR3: CASSRDREEGEQFF
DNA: TGTGCCAGCAGCCGTGACAGGGAAGAAGGTGAGCAGTTCTTC

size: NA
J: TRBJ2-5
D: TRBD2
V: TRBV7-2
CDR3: CASSLASGYQETQYF
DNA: TGTGCCAGCAGCTTGGCTAGCGGATACCAAGAGACCCAGTACTTC

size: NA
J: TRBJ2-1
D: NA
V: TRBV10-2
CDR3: CASSEPGPGGPVSEQFF
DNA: TGCGCCAGCAGTGAGCCTGGCCCCGGAGGGCCGGTATCTGAGCAGTTCTTC

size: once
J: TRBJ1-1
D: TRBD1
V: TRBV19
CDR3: CASSIMAGGITEAFF
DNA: TGTGCCAGTAGTATAATGGCAGGGGGAATCACTGAAGCTTTCTTT

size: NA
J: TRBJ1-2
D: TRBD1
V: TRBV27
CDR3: CASSSMGQGAGYTF
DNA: TGTGCCAGCAGTTCAATGGGACAGGGGGCAGGCTACACCTTC

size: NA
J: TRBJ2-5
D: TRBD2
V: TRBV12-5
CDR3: CASVGAGSETQYF
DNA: TGTGCTAGTGTCGGAGCGGGAAGTGAGACCCAGTACTTC

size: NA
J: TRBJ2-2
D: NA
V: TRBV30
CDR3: CAWTEGGTANTGELFF
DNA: TGTGCCTGGACGGAGGGCGGGACAGCGAACACCGGGGAGCTGTTTTTT

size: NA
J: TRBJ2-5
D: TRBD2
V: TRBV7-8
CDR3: CASSRTSGRILETQYF
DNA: TGTGCCAGCAGCAGGACTAGCGGGAGAATTTTGGAGACCCAGTACTTC

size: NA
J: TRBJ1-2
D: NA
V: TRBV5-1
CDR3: CASSPGHGSTPNYGYTF
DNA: TGCGCCAGCAGCCCCGGACATGGGTCTACCCCTAACTATGGCTACACCTTC

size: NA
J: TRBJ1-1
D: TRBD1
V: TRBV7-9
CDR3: CASSLLGGRTEAFF
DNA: TGTGCCAGCAGCTTATTAGGGGGCCGGACTGAAGCTTTCTTT

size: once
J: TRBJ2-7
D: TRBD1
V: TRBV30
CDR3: CAWSGRDRGLYEQYF
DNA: TGTGCCTGGAGCGGCCGGGACAGGGGGCTCTACGAGCAGTACTTC

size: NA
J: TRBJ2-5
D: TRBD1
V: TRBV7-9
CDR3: CASSTGQGGETQYF
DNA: TGTGCCAGCAGCACAGGACAGGGAGGAGAGACCCAGTACTTC

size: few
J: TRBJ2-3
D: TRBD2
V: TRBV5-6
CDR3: CASIISGRGTDTQYF
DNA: TGTGCCAGCATTATTAGCGGGAGGGGCACAGATACGCAGTATTTT

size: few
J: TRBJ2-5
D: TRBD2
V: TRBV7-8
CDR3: CASSHSLAGGQETQYF
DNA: TGTGCCAGCAGCCATTCTTTAGCGGGAGGCCAAGAGACCCAGTACTTC

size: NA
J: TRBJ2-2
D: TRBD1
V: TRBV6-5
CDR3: CATHRGRAGELFF
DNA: TGTGCCACTCACAGGGGACGGGCCGGGGAGCTGTTTTTT

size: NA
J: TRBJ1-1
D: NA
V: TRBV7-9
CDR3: CASSLFGGMNTEAFF
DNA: TGTGCCAGCAGCTTATTCGGGGGAATGAACACTGAAGCTTTCTTT

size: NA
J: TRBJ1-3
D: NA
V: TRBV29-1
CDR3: CSVESGPGNTIYF
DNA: TGCAGCGTTGAATCAGGGCCTGGAAACACCATATATTTT

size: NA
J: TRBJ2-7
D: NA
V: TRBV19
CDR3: CASSIGLIGVSEQYF
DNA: TGTGCCAGTAGTATAGGTCTTATCGGGGTCAGCGAGCAGTACTTC

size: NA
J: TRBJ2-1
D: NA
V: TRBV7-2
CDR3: CASSLARLAYEQFF
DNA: TGTGCCAGCAGCTTAGCTAGGCTAGCGTATGAGCAGTTCTTC

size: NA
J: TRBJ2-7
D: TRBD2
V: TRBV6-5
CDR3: CASSLWASGSYEQYF
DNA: TGTGCCAGCAGTCTGTGGGCTAGCGGGTCCTACGAGCAGTACTTC

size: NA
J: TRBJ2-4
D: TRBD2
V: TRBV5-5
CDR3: CASSHPTSGSSNIQYF
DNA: TGTGCCAGCAGCCATCCGACTAGCGGGAGTTCAAACATTCAGTACTTC

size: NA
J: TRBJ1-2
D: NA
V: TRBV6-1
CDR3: CASSEFLQGGATSYTF
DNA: TGTGCCAGCAGTGAATTTTTACAGGGAGGGGCAACTAGCTACACCTTC

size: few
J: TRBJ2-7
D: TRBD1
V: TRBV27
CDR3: CASTKYPGQGYEQYF
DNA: TGTGCCAGCACTAAATATCCGGGACAGGGGTACGAGCAGTACTTC